Below are 12 T cell receptor beta chains sequenced from a single sample in a study of T cells in narcolepsy. Generated by immunoSEQ multiplex PCR, the TCRdb table keeps only in-frame clones and is missing some. The sample gives more than 10,000 clones, about three quarters of which show up once; over 20% is in the top ten. Sequencing was done on a sample of CD45RA- memory CD8+ T cells from PBMCs. These receptors all stem from a human donor with narcolepsy.

Here the CDR3 reads CASSYSAYNEQFF. CDR3 nucleotide sequence: TGTGCCAGCAGTTACTCTGCCTACAATGAGCAGTTCTTC. The V call is TRBV6-6, the J call TRBJ2-1; D gene uncertain. This CDR3 has 13 amino acids. Trimming took off 0 bases at V and 2 bases at J, with 2 bases between the two ends. Germline lookup yields CDR1 MNHNY and CDR2 SVGAGI (reference sequence).

V is TRBV15 and J is TRBJ2-7, with 9 bases fitting TRBD1. With V trimmed by 2 bases and J by 7 bases, 12 bases remained unmatched. The CDR3 is made up of 16 amino acids. Per germline, CDR1 LNHNV and CDR2 YYDKDF (reference sequence). CDR3 residues: CATSRSTGGEYFEQYF. DNA of the CDR3: TGTGCCACCAGCAGATCGACAGGGGGGGAGTATTTTGAGCAGTACTTC.

The rearrangement uses TRBV23-1 and TRBJ1-2; D is uncertain. TRBV23-1 is an ORF, and what it does is uncertain. The CDR3 loop spans 14 amino acids. V was cut by 11 bases and J by 1 base, with 17 bases left in between. CDR3 coding DNA: TGCGCCCTAGAGAGGCCGCTCAGTAACTATGGCTACACCTTC. This translates into CALERPLSNYGYTF.

This clone came up a few times. This chain uses TRBV6-6 with TRBJ1-4, with D hard to call. The germline V and J ends were trimmed by 3 bases and 6 bases, with 8 bases remaining between them. Germline V CDR1 and CDR2: MNHNY, SVGAGI (reference sequence). The CDR3 sequence is 13 residues long. The CDR3 region is CASSYLQYEKLFF. The DNA of the CDR3 is TGTGCCAGCAGTTATTTACAGTATGAAAAACTGTTTTTT.

The chain employs TRBV6-1 and TRBJ2-7, with TRBD2 as a possible D gene (5 bases). Germline assignment: CDR1 MNHNS and CDR2 SASEGT. Trimming removed 5 bases from V and 7 bases from J, with 15 bases in between. The CDR3 has 13 residues. The CDR3 region is CASSYSLRGEQYF. CDR3 in DNA: TGTGCCAGCAGTTATTCTCTTCGCGGGGAGCAGTACTTC.

The V call is TRBV6-5, the J call TRBJ1-1; no firm D call. Trimming left V 6 bases short and J 0 bases short, with 5 bases between. CDR3 size: 12 residues. The V gene's germline CDR1 is MNHEY and CDR2 SVGAGI. The CDR3 sequence: CASSTMNTEAFF. The CDR3 nucleotides read TGTGCCAGCAGCACGATGAACACTGAAGCTTTCTTT.

This sequence joins TRBV23-1 and TRBJ1-4, with D perhaps matching TRBD1 (6 bases). TRBV23-1 is an ORF; its function is uncertain. Trimming took 4 bases from V and 7 from J, leaving 28 bases between them. The CDR3 length is 19 residues. CDR3 in DNA: TGCGCCAGCAGTCGAATTGTAAGCCGGGACACACACTCAGGTGAAAAACTGTTTTTT. Translation: CASSRIVSRDTHSGEKLFF.

This chain uses TRBV6-4 with TRBJ2-1, with D possibly being TRBD2 (6 bases). The CDR3 is 14 amino acids. CDR1 is MRHNA, CDR2 SNTAGT, per germline. Between the trimmed V and J ends, which lost 6 bases and 6 bases, there was a span of 15 bases. CDR3 bases: TGTGCCAGCAGCCCGGACGTGGGGGGCAATGAGCAGTTCTTC. It is translated as CASSPDVGGNEQFF.

The rearrangement uses TRBV4-3 and TRBJ2-2; D uncertain. V was clipped by 0 bases and J by 1 base, with 9 bases between them. Per the germline V gene, CDR1 is LGHNA and CDR2 is YSLEER. The CDR3 extends over 16 amino acids. CDR3 in amino acids: CASSQDKQQNTGELFF. The CDR3 nucleotides read TGCGCCAGCAGCCAAGATAAGCAGCAGAACACCGGGGAGCTGTTTTTT.

V usage is TRBV21-1 and J usage is TRBJ1-2. TRBV21-1 is noted as a pseudogene. CDR3 size: 14 residues. The CDR3 DNA is TGTGCCAGCAGCAAAGGTAGGGTCCACTATGGCTACACCTTC. Protein product: CASSKGRVHYGYTF.

V is TRBV14 and J is TRBJ2-7, with D possibly TRBD1 on 5 matching bases. Germline-derived CDR1 and CDR2 are SGHDN and FVKESK. Trimming took off 8 bases at V and 0 bases at J, with 8 bases between the two ends. The CDR3 loop spans 12 amino acids. CDR3 in amino acids: CASQGSSYEQYF. DNA of the CDR3: TGTGCCAGCCAGGGTAGCTCCTACGAGCAGTACTTC.

V is TRBV4-1 and J is TRBJ2-1; D remains ambiguous. Per the germline V gene, CDR1 is MGHRA and CDR2 is YSYEKL. V dropped 0 bases and J dropped 8 bases, with 8 bases sitting between them. This CDR3 has 13 residues. Here the CDR3 reads CASSQEFGYEQFF. The CDR3, as DNA: TGCGCCAGCAGCCAAGAATTTGGGTATGAGCAGTTCTTC.